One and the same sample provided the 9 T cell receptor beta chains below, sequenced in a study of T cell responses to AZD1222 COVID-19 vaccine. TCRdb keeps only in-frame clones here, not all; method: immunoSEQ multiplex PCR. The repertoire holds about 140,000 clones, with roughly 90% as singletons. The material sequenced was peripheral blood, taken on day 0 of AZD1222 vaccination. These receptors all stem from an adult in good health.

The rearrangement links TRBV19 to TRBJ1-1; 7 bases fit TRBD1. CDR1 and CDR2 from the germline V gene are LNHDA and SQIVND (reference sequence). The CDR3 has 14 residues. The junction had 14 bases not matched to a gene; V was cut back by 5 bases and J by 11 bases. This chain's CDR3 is CASSPGTDPFRAFF. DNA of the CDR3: TGTGCCAGTAGTCCAGGGACAGACCCCTTTCGGGCTTTCTTT.

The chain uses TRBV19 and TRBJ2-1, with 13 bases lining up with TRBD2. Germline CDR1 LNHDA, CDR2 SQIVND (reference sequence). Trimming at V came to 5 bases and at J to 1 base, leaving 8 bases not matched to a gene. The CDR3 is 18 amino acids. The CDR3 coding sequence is TGTGCCAGTAGTCTCGGACTAGCGGGAGTAGGGTCCTACAATGAGCAGTTCTTC. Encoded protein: CASSLGLAGVGSYNEQFF.

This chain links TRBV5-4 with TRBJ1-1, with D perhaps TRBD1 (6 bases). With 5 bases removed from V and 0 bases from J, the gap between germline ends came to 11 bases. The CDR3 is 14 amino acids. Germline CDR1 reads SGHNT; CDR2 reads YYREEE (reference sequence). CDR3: CASSWGTLNTEAFF. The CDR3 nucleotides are TGTGCCAGCAGTTGGGGGACATTGAACACTGAAGCTTTCTTT.

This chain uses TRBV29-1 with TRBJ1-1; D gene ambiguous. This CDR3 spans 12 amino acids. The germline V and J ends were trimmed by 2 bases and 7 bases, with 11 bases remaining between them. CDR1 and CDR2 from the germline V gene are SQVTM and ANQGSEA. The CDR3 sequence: CSVERYLSEAFF. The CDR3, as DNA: TGCAGCGTTGAACGTTATTTGAGTGAAGCTTTCTTT.

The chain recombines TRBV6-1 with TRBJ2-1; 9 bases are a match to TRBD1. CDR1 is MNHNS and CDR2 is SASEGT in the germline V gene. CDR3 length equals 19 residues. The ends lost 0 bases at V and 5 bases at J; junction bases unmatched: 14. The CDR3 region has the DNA TGTGCCAGCAGTGAAGCGCTTCTTGGAGGGACAGGGCTACACAATGAGCAGTTCTTC. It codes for CASSEALLGGTGLHNEQFF.

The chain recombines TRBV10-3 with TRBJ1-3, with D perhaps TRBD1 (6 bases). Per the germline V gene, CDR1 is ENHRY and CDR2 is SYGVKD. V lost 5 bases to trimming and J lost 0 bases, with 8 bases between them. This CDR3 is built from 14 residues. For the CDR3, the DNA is TGTGCCATCAGTTTGGGACACTCTGGAAACACCATATATTTT. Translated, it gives CAISLGHSGNTIYF.

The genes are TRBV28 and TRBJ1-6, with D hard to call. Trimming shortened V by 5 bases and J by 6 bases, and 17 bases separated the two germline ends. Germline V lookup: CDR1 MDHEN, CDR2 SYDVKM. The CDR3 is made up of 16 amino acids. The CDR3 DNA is TGTGCCAGCAGTCGCGGACCCCTGAATTCTAATTCACCCCTCCACTTT. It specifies CASSRGPLNSNSPLHF.

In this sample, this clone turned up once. CDR3: CASSNGRASGNTIYF. CDR3 DNA sequence: TGTGCCAGCTCTAACGGGCGGGCCTCTGGAAACACCATATATTTT. The genes are TRBV18 and TRBJ1-3, with D unclear. The CDR3 is 15 amino acids. Germline V CDR1 and CDR2: KGHSH, LQKENI. V lost 6 bases, J lost 0 bases, and 12 bases lay in between.

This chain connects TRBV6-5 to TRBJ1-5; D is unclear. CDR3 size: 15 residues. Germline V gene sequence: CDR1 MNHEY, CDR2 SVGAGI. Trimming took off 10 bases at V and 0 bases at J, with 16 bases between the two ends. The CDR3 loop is CATYAGPYSNQPQHF. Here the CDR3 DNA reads TGTGCCACCTATGCAGGCCCTTATAGCAATCAGCCCCAGCATTTT.